This T cell receptor (beta chain) derives from a study of OX40 agonist ivuxolimab in advanced cancers. Study observations and caveats: Antigen specificity was not determined for the expanded peripheral T cells.

TCRdb keeps only in-frame clones here, not all; method: immunoSEQ multiplex PCR. Of 26,000 or so clones listed, about 82% are singletons. Of note for this clone: The antigen is undetermined.

Sample: CD4+ or CD8+ T cells sorted from blood, taken in a trial of the OX40 agonist ivuxolimab. This TCR was recovered from an adult with an advanced solid tumor such as melanoma, head and neck, liver or kidney cancer.

The CDR3 DNA reads TGTGCCAGCAGCCCGCTAGCGCATAGCTCCTACAATGAGCAGTTCTTC. Residues: CASSPLAHSSYNEQFF. The genes are TRBV7-9 and TRBJ2-1, with D possibly TRBD2 on 6 matching bases. The CDR3 totals 16 residues. Trimming cost V 5 bases and J 0 bases, with 14 bases left between them. The V gene's germline CDR1 is SEHNR and CDR2 FQNEAQ (reference sequence).